A selection of T cell receptor beta chains follows, all from one sample in a study of cytomegalovirus exposure and HLA in healthy donors. Repertoires were generated with immunoSEQ multiplex PCR, while TCRdb's copy carries only in-frame clones and drops some. The sample contains around 150,000 clones, roughly two thirds of which appear only once. Sequenced material: PBMCs. These receptors were collected from a human donor in good health. CDR3s include the opening cysteine and the closing phenylalanine or tryptophan. Fields, in order: V gene, J gene, clone size, D gene, CDR3 protein, CDR3 DNA. D genes are given only for firm matches. Size is stated for part of the rows, as once, few or many counts, or as a class when the clone is expanded.

TRBV11-2	TRBJ2-3	.	.	CASSYHRGASTDTQYF	TGTGCCAGCAGCTACCACCGGGGGGCATCCACAGATACGCAGTATTTT
TRBV27	TRBJ2-3	few	TRBD2	CASSRGWAGGSASTDTQYF	TGTGCCAGCAGTCGAGGGTGGGCGGGCGGGAGCGCTAGCACAGATACGCAGTATTTT
TRBV5-6	TRBJ2-1	.	TRBD1	CASSLTGANEQFF	TGTGCCAGCAGCTTGACAGGGGCCAATGAGCAGTTCTTC
TRBV5-8	TRBJ2-3	.	TRBD2	CASSPMGREAKDTQYF	TGTGCCAGCAGCCCCATGGGGCGGGAGGCGAAAGATACGCAGTATTTT
TRBV7-3	TRBJ2-5	.	.	CASSNTGRGTQYF	TGTGCCAGCAGCAACACAGGGAGAGGGACCCAGTACTTC
TRBV6-5	TRBJ2-7	.	TRBD1	CASSSGQGAEQYF	TGTGCCAGCAGTTCCGGACAGGGGGCCGAGCAGTACTTC
TRBV9	TRBJ2-1	.	.	CASSVGLEQFF	TGTGCCAGCAGCGTAGGTCTTGAGCAGTTCTTC
TRBV11-2	TRBJ2-1	.	TRBD2	CASSWTSGLGQDEQFF	TGTGCCAGCAGCTGGACTAGCGGGCTGGGGCAGGATGAGCAGTTCTTC
TRBV28	TRBJ2-5	.	TRBD1	CASSARDRGIEETQYF	TGTGCCAGCAGTGCCCGGGACAGGGGGATCGAGGAGACCCAGTACTTC
TRBV9	TRBJ2-2	once	.	CASRGRGSNTGELFF	TGTGCCAGCAGGGGGCGGGGATCTAACACCGGGGAGCTGTTTTTT
TRBV5-1	TRBJ1-1	.	.	CASSLESRNTEAFF	TGCGCCAGCAGCTTGGAGTCCAGGAACACTGAAGCTTTCTTT